The 15 T cell receptor beta chains listed next were all sequenced from one sample in a study of identifying expanded T cells in peripheral blood. Produced via immunoSEQ multiplex PCR; TCRdb's table is partial and in-frame only. The table has 85,000 to 90,000 clones, around 86% seen once. Input material: blood. These receptors all stem from a person aged 18-70 years in good health.

The chain joins TRBV9 to TRBJ1-1; D not certain. V was trimmed by 0 bases and J by 3 bases, leaving 9 bases between them. The CDR3 covers 14 residues. CDR1 is SGDLS, CDR2 YYNGEE, per germline. CDR3 loop: CASSVDGRDTEAFF. The CDR3 nucleotides read TGTGCCAGCAGCGTAGACGGCAGAGACACTGAAGCTTTCTTT.

This chain's CDR3 is CASSLEVWSTNEKLFF. The CDR3 nucleotides read TGTGCCAGCAGCTTGGAGGTTTGGTCAACTAATGAAAAACTGTTTTTT. J is TRBJ1-4 and V is TRBV7-2; D is unresolved. Germline V lookup: CDR1 SGHTA, CDR2 FQGNSA. V lost 3 bases and J 0 bases, leaving 11 bases between the germline ends. The CDR3 covers 16 residues.

The chain recombines TRBV12-5 with TRBJ1-5; D is unresolved. CDR3 size: 12 residues. V lost 1 base and J lost 3, with 1 base in between. The germline V gene has CDR1 LGHNT and CDR2 FRNRAP. CDR3 nucleotide sequence: TGTGCTAGTGGTTTGGACAATCAGCCCCAGCATTTT. This translates into CASGLDNQPQHF.

V is TRBV4-3 and J is TRBJ2-2; 10 bases fit TRBD2. The CDR3 length is 16 residues. Losses at the gene ends were 1 base for V and 1 base for J; bases not matched to a gene: 0. Germline CDR1 LGHNA, CDR2 YSLEER. The CDR3 sequence is CASSQGLAGNTGELFF. CDR3 DNA: TGCGCCAGCAGCCAAGGACTAGCGGGGAACACCGGGGAGCTGTTTTTT.

The J gene is TRBJ1-6, the V gene TRBV6-5; D possibly corresponds to TRBD1 (5 bases). CDR3 length equals 13 residues. Trimming left V 5 bases short and J 9 bases short, with 11 bases between. Germline assignment: CDR1 MNHEY and CDR2 SVGAGI. The CDR3 DNA reads as TGTGCCAGCAGTGATAGCGGGGGTTCACCCCTCCACTTT. Its translation is CASSDSGGSPLHF.

This chain connects TRBV11-2 to TRBJ1-2; D gene ambiguous. The V gene lost 0 bases and the J gene lost 2 bases, with 4 bases spanning the gap. This CDR3 region has 13 residues. The germline gives CDR1 SGHAT, CDR2 FQNNGV. CDR3 region: CASSLEGNYGYTF. The CDR3 DNA is TGTGCCAGCAGCTTAGAGGGGAACTATGGCTACACCTTC. Full variable domain (outside the CDR3, taken from reference TRBV11-2 and TRBJ1-2): EAGVAQSPRYKIIEKRQSVAFWCNPISGHATLYWYQQILGQGPKLLIQFQNNGVVDDSQLPKDRFSAERLKGVDSTLKIQPAKLEDSAVYLCASSLEGNYGYTFGSGTRLTVV.

The gene calls are TRBV10-2 and TRBJ2-1; 14 bases map to TRBD2. CDR3 size: 13 residues. Per the germline V gene, CDR1 is WSHSY and CDR2 is SAAADI. The V gene end was trimmed by 8 bases and the J gene end by 7 bases; junction bases not matched to a gene: 1. The CDR3 sequence: CASGLAGGNEQFF. The CDR3 DNA follows: TGCGCCAGCGGACTAGCGGGGGGAAATGAGCAGTTCTTC.

The V call is TRBV7-9, the J call TRBJ1-5; D gene ambiguous. The length of the CDR3 is 11 residues. CDR1 is SEHNR, CDR2 FQNEAQ, per germline (reference sequence). Trimming stripped 1 base from V and 11 bases from J, with 6 bases between. DNA of the CDR3: TGTGCCAGCAGCTTAGGAGCGGCCCAGCATTTT. This translates into CASSLGAAQHF.

The V call is TRBV9, the J call TRBJ1-2, with D unclear. Germline V CDR1 and CDR2: SGDLS, YYNGEE. Trimming took off 4 bases at V and 7 bases at J, with 23 bases between the two ends. There are 16 residues in the CDR3. CDR3 DNA sequence: TGTGCCAGCAGCCAACCTTCGACCGGCCCCTTATTTGGCTACACCTTC. Protein sequence: CASSQPSTGPLFGYTF.

This clone has a handful of counts. V usage is TRBV7-2 and J usage is TRBJ2-7, with 10 bases matching TRBD2. CDR3 length: 16 amino acids. V was clipped by 4 bases and J by 4 bases; unmatched bases: 10. Per the germline V gene, CDR1 is SGHTA and CDR2 is FQGNSA. CDR3: CASSSRSAGGRYEQYF. CDR3 sequence (DNA): TGTGCCAGCAGCTCTAGATCAGCGGGGGGGCGATACGAGCAGTACTTC. The whole variable domain, filled in from reference TRBV7-2 and TRBJ2-7, reads GAGVSQSPSNKVTEKGKDVELRCDPISGHTALYWYRQSLGQGLEFLIYFQGNSAPDKSGLPSDRFSAERTGGSVSTLTIQRTQQEDSAVYLCASSSRSAGGRYEQYFGPGTRLTVT.

This chain links TRBV19 with TRBJ1-5; D might be TRBD1 (6 bases). The CDR3 runs to 15 residues. V was shortened by 7 bases and J by 4 bases, with 17 bases between the two germline ends. The germline V gene has CDR1 LNHDA and CDR2 SQIVND (reference sequence). The CDR3 region has the DNA TGTGCCAGTAACGCCTTCGACAGGATTAATCAGCCCCAGCATTTT. As protein: CASNAFDRINQPQHF.

V usage is TRBV7-2 and J usage is TRBJ2-7, with 9 bases identical to TRBD1. Germline lookup yields CDR1 SGHTA and CDR2 FQGNSA. Losses at the gene ends were 2 bases for V and 6 bases for J; bases not matched to a gene: 5. CDR3 length: 14 amino acids. CDR3 DNA: TGTGCCAGCAGCTTAAGGAGACAGGGGGGCGAGCAGTACTTC. Amino acids: CASSLRRQGGEQYF.

The chain recombines TRBV7-9 with TRBJ1-4; 8 nucleotides align to TRBD1. V was pared by 2 bases and J by 8 bases, with 7 bases of the junction left unmatched. The length of the CDR3 is 15 residues. CDR1 is SEHNR and CDR2 is FQNEAQ in the germline V gene (reference sequence). CDR3 region: CASSLWTGWIEKLFF. The DNA of the CDR3 is TGTGCCAGCAGCTTATGGACAGGGTGGATAGAAAAACTGTTTTTT.

The chain employs TRBV20-1 and TRBJ2-7; no firm D call. Trimming removed 3 bases at V and 0 bases at J, with 3 bases between. The CDR3 length is 11 residues. CDR1 DFQATT and CDR2 SNEGSKA come from the germline V gene (reference sequence). The CDR3 sequence: CSARNSYEQYF. The CDR3 region has the DNA TGCAGTGCTAGGAACTCCTACGAGCAGTACTTC.

The genes are TRBV10-3 and TRBJ2-7; D perhaps matches TRBD2 (6 bases). The CDR3 contains 12 residues. Germline V lookup: CDR1 ENHRY, CDR2 SYGVKD. V lost 8 bases and J lost 1, with 9 bases in between. The CDR3 sequence is CAIGTQSYEQYF. Here the CDR3 DNA reads TGTGCCATCGGGACTCAATCCTACGAGCAGTACTTC.